This is a list of T cell receptor beta chains from one sample in a study of vaccination and CD4 T cells after COVID-19. One entry per CDR3 protein, called by TCRdb with MiXCR from the PCR reads. Among around 26,000 distinct CDR3 sequences listed, under 70% were seen once. No antigen has been identified for these receptors. Sequencing was performed on CD4+ T cells from blood, cultured in vitro. These receptors all come from a human donor who had recovered from COVID-19. CDR3s include the opening cysteine and the closing phenylalanine or tryptophan. Fields, in order: V gene, CDR3 length, D gene, clone size, J gene, CDR3 DNA, CDR3 protein. The D gene is left open where the match is weak. Clone size is shown for a subset of rows, as once, few, many or a class of expanded clone.

v_gene: TRBV20-1
len: 13
d_gene: .
abundance: .
j_gene: TRBJ1-2
CDR3nt: TGCAGTGCTAGAGGACAGGCAGGCTATGGCTACACCTTC
CDR3aa: CSARGQAGYGYTF

v_gene: TRBV7-9
len: 18
d_gene: TRBD2
abundance: .
j_gene: TRBJ2-1
CDR3nt: TGTGCCAGCAGCTTAGCCCTCAGACCTAGCGGGAGGGGCAATGAGCAGTTCTTC
CDR3aa: CASSLALRPSGRGNEQFF

v_gene: TRBV4-2
len: 16
d_gene: .
abundance: .
j_gene: TRBJ1-3
CDR3nt: TGTGCCAGCAGCCGGAATACAGGGACCACGGGAAACACCATATATTTT
CDR3aa: CASSRNTGTTGNTIYF

v_gene: TRBV6-5
len: 15
d_gene: .
abundance: .
j_gene: TRBJ2-7
CDR3nt: TGTGCCAGCAGTTACACCCAGGGGGGGGCCTACGAGCAGTACTTC
CDR3aa: CASSYTQGGAYEQYF

v_gene: TRBV6-5
len: 14
d_gene: .
abundance: .
j_gene: TRBJ1-3
CDR3nt: TGTGCCAGCAGTTACCCTACAGCCGGAAACACCATATATTTT
CDR3aa: CASSYPTAGNTIYF

v_gene: TRBV23-1
len: 17
d_gene: .
abundance: .
j_gene: TRBJ1-1
CDR3nt: TGCGCCAGCAGTCAATCTCGCCAGTCGGGCTTGAACACTGAAGCTTTCTTT
CDR3aa: CASSQSRQSGLNTEAFF

v_gene: TRBV20-1
len: 14
d_gene: .
abundance: once
j_gene: TRBJ2-1
CDR3nt: TGCAGTGCTGGTGAGCGGACTTACTACAATGAGCAGTTCTTC
CDR3aa: CSAGERTYYNEQFF

v_gene: TRBV20-1
len: 15
d_gene: .
abundance: .
j_gene: TRBJ1-2
CDR3nt: TGCAGTAATCAACTAGCCGGGACACCTAACTATGGCTACACCTTC
CDR3aa: CSNQLAGTPNYGYTF

v_gene: TRBV11-2
len: 17
d_gene: TRBD1
abundance: .
j_gene: TRBJ1-2
CDR3nt: TGTGCCAGCAGCTTAAGTGGGGACAGGGGCGTTCGTTATGGCTACACCTTC
CDR3aa: CASSLSGDRGVRYGYTF

v_gene: TRBV4-1
len: 15
d_gene: .
abundance: .
j_gene: TRBJ1-1
CDR3nt: TGCGCCAGCAGCCAATCGACGGGAGTGGGGACTGAAGCTTTCTTT
CDR3aa: CASSQSTGVGTEAFF

v_gene: TRBV29-1
len: 13
d_gene: TRBD1
abundance: .
j_gene: TRBJ1-5
CDR3nt: TGCAGCACATCCGGACAGGGGAATCAGCCCCAGCATTTT
CDR3aa: CSTSGQGNQPQHF